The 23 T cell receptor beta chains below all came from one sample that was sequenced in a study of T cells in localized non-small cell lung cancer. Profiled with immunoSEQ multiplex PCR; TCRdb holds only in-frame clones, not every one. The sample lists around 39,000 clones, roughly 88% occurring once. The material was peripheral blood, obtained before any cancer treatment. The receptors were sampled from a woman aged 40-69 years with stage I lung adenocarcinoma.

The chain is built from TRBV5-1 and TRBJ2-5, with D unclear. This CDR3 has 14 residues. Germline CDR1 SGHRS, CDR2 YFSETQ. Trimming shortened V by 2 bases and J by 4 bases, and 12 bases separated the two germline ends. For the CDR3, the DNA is TGCGCCAGCAGCTTACCGGGTCCAGGAGAGACCCAGTACTTC. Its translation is CASSLPGPGETQYF.

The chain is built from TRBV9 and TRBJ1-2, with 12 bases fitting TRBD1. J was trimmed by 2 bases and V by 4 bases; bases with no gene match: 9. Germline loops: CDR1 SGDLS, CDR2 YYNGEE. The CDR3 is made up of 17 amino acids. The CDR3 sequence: CASSTHSGTGGNYGYTF. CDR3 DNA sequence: TGTGCCAGCAGCACCCATTCCGGGACAGGGGGCAACTATGGCTACACCTTC.

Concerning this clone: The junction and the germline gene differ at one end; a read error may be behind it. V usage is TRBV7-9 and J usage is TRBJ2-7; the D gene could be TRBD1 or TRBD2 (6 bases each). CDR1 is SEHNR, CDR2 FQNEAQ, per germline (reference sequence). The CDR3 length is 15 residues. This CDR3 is CAGSLNGGQIDEQYF. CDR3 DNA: TGTGCCGGCAGCTTAAATGGGGGGCAAATAGACGAGCAGTACTTC.

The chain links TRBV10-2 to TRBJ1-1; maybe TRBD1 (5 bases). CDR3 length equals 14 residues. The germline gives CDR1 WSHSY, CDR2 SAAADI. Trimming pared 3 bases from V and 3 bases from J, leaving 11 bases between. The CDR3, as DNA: TGCGCCAGCAGTGATCGGGGGGGTGACACTGAAGCTTTCTTT. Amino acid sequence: CASSDRGGDTEAFF.

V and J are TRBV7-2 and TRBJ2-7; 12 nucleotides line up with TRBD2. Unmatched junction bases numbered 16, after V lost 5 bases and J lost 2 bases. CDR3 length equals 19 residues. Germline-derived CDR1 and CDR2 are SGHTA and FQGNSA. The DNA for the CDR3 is TGTGCCAGCAGCCATTTCCCGGGGGCTAGCGGGAGGGCCACCTACGAGCAGTACTTC. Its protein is CASSHFPGASGRATYEQYF.

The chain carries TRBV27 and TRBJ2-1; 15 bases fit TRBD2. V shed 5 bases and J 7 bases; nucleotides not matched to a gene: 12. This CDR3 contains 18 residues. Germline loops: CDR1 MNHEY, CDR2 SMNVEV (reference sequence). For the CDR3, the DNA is TGTGCCAGCAGTCTTTATAGATCCGGGACTAGCGGGAGGAATGAGCAGTTCTTC. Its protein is CASSLYRSGTSGRNEQFF.

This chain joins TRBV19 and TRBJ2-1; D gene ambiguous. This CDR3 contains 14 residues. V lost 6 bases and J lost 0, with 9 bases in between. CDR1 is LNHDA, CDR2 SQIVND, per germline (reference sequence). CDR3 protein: CASRGLSSYNEQFF. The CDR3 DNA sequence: TGTGCCAGTAGGGGCCTTAGCTCCTACAATGAGCAGTTCTTC.

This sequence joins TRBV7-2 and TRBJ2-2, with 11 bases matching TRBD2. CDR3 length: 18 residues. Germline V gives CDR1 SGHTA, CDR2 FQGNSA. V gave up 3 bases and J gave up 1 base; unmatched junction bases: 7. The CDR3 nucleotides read TGTGCCAGCAGCTTCGTCACTAGCGGGGGTGGGAACACCGGGGAGCTGTTTTTT. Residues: CASSFVTSGGGNTGELFF. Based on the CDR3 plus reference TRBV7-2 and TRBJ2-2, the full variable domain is GAGVSQSPSNKVTEKGKDVELRCDPISGHTALYWYRQSLGQGLEFLIYFQGNSAPDKSGLPSDRFSAERTGGSVSTLTIQRTQQEDSAVYLCASSFVTSGGGNTGELFFGEGSRLTVL.

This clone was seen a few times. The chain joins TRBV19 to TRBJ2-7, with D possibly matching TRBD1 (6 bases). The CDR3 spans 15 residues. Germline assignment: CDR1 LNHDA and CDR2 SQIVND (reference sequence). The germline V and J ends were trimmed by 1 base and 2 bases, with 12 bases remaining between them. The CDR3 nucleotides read TGTGCCAGTAGTATAGTAACAGGGATGACCTACGAGCAGTACTTC. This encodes CASSIVTGMTYEQYF.

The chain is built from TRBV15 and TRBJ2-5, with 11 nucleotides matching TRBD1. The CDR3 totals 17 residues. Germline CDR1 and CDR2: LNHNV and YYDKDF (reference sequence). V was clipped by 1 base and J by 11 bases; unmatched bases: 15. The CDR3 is CATSRALTGQGGSWQYF. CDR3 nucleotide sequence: TGTGCCACCAGCAGAGCACTCACGGGACAGGGGGGGAGTTGGCAGTACTTC.

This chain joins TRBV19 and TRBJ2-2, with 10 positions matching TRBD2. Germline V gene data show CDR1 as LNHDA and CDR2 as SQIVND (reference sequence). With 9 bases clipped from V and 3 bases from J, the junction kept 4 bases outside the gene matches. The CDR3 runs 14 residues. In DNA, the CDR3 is TGTGCCAGCCTACTAGCGGGGTACACCGGGGAGCTGTTTTTT. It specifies CASLLAGYTGELFF.

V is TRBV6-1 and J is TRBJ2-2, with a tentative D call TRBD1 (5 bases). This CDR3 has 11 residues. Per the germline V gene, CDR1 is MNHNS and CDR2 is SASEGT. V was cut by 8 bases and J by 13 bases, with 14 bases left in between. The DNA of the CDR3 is TGTGCCAGCGCCAGGCAGGGCTGGCTGTTTTTT. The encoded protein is CASARQGWLFF.

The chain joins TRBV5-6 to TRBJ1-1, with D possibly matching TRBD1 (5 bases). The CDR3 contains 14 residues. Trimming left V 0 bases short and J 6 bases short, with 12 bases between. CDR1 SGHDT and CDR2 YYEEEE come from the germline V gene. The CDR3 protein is CASSLDTGIAEAFF. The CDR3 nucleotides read TGTGCCAGCAGCTTGGACACAGGTATTGCTGAAGCTTTCTTT.

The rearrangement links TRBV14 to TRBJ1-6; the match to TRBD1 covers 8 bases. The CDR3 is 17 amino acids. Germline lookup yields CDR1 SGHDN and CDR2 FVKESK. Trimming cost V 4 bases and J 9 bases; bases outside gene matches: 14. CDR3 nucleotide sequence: TGTGCCAGCAGCCGAGGCCAGCCCGACAGGGGTGGTTCACCCCTCCACTTT. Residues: CASSRGQPDRGGSPLHF. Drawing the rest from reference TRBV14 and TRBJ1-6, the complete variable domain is EAGVTQFPSHSVIEKGQTVTLRCDPISGHDNLYWYRRVMGKEIKFLLHFVKESKQDESGMPNNRFLAERTGGTYSTLKVQPAELEDSGVYFCASSRGQPDRGGSPLHFGNGTRLTVT.

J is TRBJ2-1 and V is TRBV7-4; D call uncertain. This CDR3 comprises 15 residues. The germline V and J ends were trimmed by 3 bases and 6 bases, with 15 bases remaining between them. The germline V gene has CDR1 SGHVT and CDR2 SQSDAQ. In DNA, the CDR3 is TGTGCCAGCAGCTTTTTTGGCGGTACCTCCAATGAGCAGTTCTTC. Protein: CASSFFGGTSNEQFF. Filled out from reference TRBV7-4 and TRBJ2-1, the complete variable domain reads GAGVSQSPRYKVAKRGRDVALRCDSISGHVTLYWYRQTLGQGSEVLTYSQSDAQRDKSGRPSGRFSAERPERSVSTLKIQRTEQGDSAVYLCASSFFGGTSNEQFFGPGTRLTVL.

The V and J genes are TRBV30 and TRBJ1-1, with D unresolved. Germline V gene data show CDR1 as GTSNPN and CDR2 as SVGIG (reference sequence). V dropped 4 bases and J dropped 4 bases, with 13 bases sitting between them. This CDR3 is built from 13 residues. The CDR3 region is CAWTGNRFTEAFF. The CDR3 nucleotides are TGTGCCTGGACCGGTAACCGGTTCACTGAAGCTTTCTTT.

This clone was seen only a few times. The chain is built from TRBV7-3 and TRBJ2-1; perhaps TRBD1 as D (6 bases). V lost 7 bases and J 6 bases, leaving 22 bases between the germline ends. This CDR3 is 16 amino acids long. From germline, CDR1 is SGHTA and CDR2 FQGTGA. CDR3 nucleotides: TGTGCCAGCACCCAATCCGTCGGCCTAGGGGGCAATGAGCAGTTCTTC. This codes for CASTQSVGLGGNEQFF.

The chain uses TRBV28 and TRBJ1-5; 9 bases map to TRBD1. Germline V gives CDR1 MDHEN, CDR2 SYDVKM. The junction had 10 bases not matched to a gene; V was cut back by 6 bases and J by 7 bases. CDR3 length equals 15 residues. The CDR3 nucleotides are TGTGCCAGCAGAGACCGGGACAGGGCAACCCAGCCCCAGCATTTT. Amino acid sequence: CASRDRDRATQPQHF.

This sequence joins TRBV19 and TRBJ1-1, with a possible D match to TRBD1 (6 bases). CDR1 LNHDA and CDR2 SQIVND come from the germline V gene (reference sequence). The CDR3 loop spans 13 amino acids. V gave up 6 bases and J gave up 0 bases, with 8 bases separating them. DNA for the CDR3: TGTGCCAGTAGCGACAGGTTGAACACTGAAGCTTTCTTT. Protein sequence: CASSDRLNTEAFF.

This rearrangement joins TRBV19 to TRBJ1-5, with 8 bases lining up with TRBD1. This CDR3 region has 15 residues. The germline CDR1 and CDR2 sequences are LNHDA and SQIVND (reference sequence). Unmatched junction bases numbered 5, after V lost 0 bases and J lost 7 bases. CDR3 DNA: TGTGCCAGTAGTATAGAGACAGGGGCAAGCCAGCCCCAGCATTTT. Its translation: CASSIETGASQPQHF.

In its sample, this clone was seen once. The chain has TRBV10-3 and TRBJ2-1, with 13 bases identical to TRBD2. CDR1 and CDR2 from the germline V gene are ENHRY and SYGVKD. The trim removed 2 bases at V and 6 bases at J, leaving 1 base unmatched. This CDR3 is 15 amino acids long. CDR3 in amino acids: CAISEGLAGVNEQFF. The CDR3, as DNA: TGTGCCATCAGTGAGGGACTAGCGGGAGTCAATGAGCAGTTCTTC.

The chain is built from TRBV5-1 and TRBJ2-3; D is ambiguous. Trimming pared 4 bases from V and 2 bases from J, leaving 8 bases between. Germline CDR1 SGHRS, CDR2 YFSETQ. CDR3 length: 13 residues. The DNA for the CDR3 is TGCGCCAGCAGCGAAGCCTCCACAGATACGCAGTATTTT. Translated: CASSEASTDTQYF.

The CDR3 coding sequence is TGTGCCAGCAGGCCGAGGACAGACTCCTACGAGCAGTACTTC. This sequence encodes CASRPRTDSYEQYF. This chain joins TRBV11-2 and TRBJ2-7, with a tentative D call TRBD1 (6 bases). This CDR3 is 14 amino acids long. Germline loops: CDR1 SGHAT, CDR2 FQNNGV. Trimming removed 6 bases from V and 0 bases from J, with 12 bases in between.